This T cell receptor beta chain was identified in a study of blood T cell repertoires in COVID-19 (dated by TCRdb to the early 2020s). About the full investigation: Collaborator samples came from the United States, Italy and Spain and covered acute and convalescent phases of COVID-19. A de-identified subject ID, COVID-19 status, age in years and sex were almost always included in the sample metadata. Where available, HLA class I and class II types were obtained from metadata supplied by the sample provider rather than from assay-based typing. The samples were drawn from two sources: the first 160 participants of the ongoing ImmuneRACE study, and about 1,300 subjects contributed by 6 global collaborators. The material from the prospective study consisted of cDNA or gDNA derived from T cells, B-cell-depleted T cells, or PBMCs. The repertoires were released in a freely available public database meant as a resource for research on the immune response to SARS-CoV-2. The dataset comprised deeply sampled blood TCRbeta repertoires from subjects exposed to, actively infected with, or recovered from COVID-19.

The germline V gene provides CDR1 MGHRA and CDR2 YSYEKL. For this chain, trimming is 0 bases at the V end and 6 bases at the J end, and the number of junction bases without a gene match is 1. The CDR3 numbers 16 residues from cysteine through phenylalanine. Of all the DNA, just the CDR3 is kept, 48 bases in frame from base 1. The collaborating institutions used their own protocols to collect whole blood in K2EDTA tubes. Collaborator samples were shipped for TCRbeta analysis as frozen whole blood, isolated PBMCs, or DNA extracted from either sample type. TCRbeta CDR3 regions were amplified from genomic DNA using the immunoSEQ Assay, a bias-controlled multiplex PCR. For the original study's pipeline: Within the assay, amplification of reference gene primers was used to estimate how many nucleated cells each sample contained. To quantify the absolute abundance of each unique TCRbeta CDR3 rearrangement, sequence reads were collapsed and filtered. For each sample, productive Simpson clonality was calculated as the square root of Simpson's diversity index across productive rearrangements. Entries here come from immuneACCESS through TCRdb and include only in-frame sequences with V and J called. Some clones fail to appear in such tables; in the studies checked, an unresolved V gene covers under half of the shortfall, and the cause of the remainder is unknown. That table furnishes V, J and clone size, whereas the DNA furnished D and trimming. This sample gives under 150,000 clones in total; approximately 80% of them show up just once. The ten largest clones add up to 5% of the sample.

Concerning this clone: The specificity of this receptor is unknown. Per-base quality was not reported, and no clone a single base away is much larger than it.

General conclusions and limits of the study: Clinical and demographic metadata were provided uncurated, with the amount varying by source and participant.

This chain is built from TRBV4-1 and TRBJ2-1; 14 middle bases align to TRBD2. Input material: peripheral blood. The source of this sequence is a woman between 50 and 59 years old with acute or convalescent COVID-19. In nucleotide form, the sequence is TGCGCCAGCAGCCAAGAGACTAGCGGGGGGGCCAATGAGCAGTTCTTC. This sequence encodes CASSQETSGGANEQFF.